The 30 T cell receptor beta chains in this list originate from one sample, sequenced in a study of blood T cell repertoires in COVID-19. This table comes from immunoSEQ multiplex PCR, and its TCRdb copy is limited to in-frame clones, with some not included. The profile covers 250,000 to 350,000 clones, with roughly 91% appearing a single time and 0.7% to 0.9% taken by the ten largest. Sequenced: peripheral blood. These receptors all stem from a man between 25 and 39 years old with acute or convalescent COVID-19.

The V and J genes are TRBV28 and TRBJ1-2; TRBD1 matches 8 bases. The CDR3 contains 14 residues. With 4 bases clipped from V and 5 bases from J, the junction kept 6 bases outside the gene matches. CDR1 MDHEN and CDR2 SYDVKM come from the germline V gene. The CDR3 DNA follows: TGTGCCAGCAGTTCTCCTGGGACAGGTTATGGCTACACCTTC. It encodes CASSSPGTGYGYTF.

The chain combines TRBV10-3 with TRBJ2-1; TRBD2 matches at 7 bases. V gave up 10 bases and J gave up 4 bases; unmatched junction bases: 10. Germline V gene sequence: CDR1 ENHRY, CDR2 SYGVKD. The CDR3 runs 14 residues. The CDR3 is CATLGTGLYNEQFF. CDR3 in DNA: TGTGCCACCCTGGGAACGGGACTATACAATGAGCAGTTCTTC.

CDR3 sequence: CASSTELAALRNEQFF. CDR3 bases: TGTGCCAGTAGTACCGAGCTAGCGGCCCTACGGAATGAGCAGTTCTTC. The gene calls are TRBV19 and TRBJ2-1; 7 bases map to TRBD2. Trimming cost V 4 bases and J 7 bases; bases outside gene matches: 13. In germline, CDR1 is LNHDA, CDR2 SQIVND (reference sequence). This CDR3 spans 16 amino acids.

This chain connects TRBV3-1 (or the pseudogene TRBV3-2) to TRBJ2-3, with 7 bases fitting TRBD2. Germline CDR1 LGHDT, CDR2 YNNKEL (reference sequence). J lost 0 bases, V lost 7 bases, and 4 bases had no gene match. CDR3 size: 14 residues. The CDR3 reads CASTSGLSTDTQYF. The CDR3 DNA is TGTGCCAGCACCTCGGGACTAAGCACAGATACGCAGTATTTT.

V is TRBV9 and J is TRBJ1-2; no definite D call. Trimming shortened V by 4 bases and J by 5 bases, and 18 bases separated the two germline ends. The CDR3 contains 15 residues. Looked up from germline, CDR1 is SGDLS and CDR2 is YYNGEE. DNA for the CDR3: TGTGCCAGCAGCCCCGATTTGGGAGGGTGGTATGGCTACACCTTC. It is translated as CASSPDLGGWYGYTF.

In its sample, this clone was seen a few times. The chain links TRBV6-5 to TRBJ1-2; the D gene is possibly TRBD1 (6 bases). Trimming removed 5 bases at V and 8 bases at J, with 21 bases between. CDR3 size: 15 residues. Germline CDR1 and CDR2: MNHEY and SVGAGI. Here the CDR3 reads CASSKRQVTTRGYTF. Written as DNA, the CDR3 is TGTGCCAGCAGTAAACGACAGGTAACAACGCGCGGCTACACCTTC.

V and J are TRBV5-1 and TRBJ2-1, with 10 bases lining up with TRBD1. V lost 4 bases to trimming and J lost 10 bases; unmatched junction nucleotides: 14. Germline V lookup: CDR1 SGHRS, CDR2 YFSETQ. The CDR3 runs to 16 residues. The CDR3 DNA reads TGCGCCAGCAGCCCATTACCGGGACAGGGGACTCTGGAGCAGTTCTTC. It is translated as CASSPLPGQGTLEQFF.

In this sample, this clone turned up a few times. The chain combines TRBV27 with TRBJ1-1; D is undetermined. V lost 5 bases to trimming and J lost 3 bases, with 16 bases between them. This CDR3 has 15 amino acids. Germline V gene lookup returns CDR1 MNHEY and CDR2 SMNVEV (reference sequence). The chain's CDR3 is CASSPVAGRYTEAFF. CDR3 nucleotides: TGTGCCAGCAGTCCCGTGGCAGGCCGGTACACTGAAGCTTTCTTT.

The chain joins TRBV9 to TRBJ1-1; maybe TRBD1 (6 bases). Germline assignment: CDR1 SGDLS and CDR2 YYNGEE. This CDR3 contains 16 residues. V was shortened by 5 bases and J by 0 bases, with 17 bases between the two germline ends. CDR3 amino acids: CASRRGPRGMNTEAFF. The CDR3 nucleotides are TGTGCCAGCAGGAGAGGACCCAGGGGTATGAACACTGAAGCTTTCTTT.

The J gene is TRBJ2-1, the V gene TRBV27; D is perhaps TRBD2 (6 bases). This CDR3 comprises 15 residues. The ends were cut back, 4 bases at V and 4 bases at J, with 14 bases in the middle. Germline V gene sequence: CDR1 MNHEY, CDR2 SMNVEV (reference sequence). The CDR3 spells CASSYSFRGYNEQFF. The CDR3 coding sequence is TGTGCCAGCAGTTACTCTTTTCGGGGGTACAATGAGCAGTTCTTC.

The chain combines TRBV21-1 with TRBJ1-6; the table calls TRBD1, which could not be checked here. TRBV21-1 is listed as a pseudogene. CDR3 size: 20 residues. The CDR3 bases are TGTGCCAGCAGCTTAAGGAGGCACAGGGTTTTTTCCTGCTATAATTCACCCCTCCACTTT. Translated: CASSLRRHRVFSCYNSPLHF.

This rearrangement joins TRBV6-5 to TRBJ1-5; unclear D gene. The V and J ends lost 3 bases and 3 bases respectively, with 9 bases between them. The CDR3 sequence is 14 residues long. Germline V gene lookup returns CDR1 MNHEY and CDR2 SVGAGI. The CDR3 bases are TGTGCCAGCAGTTATTCTCCTTACAATCAGCCCCAGCATTTT. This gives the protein CASSYSPYNQPQHF.

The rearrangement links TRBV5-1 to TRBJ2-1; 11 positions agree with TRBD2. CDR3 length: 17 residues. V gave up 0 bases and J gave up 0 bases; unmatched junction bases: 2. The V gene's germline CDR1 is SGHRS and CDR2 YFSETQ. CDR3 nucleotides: TGCGCCAGCAGCTTGGGACTAGCGGGGTTCTCCTACAATGAGCAGTTCTTC. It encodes CASSLGLAGFSYNEQFF.

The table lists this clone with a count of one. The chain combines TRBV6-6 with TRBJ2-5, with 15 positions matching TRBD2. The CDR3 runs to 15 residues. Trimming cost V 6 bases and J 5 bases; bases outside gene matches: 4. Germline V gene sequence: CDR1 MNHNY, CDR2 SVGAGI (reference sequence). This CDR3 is CASRGLAGGGETQYF. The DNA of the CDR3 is TGTGCCAGCAGGGGACTAGCGGGAGGAGGGGAGACCCAGTACTTC.

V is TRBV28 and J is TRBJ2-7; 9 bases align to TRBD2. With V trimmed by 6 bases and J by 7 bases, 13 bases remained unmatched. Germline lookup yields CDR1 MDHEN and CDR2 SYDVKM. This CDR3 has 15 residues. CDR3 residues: CASSTLIAGVGEQYF. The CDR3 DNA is TGTGCCAGCAGCACCCTTATAGCGGGAGTAGGAGAGCAGTACTTC.

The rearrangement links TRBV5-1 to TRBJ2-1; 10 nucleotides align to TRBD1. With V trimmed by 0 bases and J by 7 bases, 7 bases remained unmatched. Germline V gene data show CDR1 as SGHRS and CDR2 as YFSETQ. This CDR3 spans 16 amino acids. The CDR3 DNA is TGCGCCAGCAGCTTGGCCGGGGGGACAGGGGTTAATGAGCAGTTCTTC. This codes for CASSLAGGTGVNEQFF.

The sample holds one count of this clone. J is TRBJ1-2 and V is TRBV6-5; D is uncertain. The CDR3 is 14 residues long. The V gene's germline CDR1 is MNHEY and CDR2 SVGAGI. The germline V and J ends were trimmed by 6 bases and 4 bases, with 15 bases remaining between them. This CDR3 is CASRDPGKLYGYTF. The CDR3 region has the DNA TGTGCCAGCAGGGACCCGGGGAAGCTCTATGGCTACACCTTC.

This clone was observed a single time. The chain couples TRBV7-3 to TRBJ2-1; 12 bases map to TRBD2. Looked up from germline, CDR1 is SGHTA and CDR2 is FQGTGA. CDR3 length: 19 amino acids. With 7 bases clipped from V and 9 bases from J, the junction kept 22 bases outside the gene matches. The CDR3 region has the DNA TGTGCCAGCATCCAACCTAGGACTAGCGGGACCTCAAGGAGGGCTGAGCAGTTCTTC. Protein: CASIQPRTSGTSRRAEQFF.

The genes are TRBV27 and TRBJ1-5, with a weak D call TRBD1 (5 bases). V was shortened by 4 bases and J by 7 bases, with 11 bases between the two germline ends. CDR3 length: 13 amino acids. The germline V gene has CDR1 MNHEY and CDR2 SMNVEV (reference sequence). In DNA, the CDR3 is TGTGCCAGCAGTTGGCAGGGAAGGCAGCCCCAGCATTTT. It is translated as CASSWQGRQPQHF.

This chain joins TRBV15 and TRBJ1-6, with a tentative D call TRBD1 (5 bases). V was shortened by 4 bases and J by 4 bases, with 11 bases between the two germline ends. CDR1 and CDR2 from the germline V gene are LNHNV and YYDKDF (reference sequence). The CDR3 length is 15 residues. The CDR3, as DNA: TGTGCCACCAGCAATGGGGGGAGTTATAATTCACCCCTCCACTTT. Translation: CATSNGGSYNSPLHF.

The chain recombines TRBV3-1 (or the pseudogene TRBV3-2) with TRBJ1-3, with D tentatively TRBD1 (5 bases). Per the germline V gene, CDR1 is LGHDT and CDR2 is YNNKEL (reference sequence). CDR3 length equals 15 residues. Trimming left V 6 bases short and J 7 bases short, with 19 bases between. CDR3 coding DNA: TGTGCCAGCAGTCGGGCCCAGGGTACGCAGAACACCATATATTTT. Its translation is CASSRAQGTQNTIYF.

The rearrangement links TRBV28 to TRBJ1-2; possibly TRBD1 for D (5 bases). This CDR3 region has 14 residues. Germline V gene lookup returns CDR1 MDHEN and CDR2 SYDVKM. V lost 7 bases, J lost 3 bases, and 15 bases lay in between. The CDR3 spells CASTPLGGYYGYTF. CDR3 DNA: TGTGCCAGCACCCCTCTGGGGGGGTACTATGGCTACACCTTC.

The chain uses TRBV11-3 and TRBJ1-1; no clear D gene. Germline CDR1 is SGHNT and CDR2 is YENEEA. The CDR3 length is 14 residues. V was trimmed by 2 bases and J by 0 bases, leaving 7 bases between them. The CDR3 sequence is CASSLNSLNTEAFF. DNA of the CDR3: TGTGCCAGCAGCTTAAACAGCTTGAACACTGAAGCTTTCTTT.

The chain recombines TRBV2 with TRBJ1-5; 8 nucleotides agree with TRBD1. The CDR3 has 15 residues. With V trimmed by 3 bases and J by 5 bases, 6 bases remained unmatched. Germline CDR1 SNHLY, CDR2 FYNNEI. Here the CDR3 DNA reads TGTGCCAGCAGTGAGGGACAGGCGTCTCATCAGCCCCAGCATTTT. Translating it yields CASSEGQASHQPQHF.

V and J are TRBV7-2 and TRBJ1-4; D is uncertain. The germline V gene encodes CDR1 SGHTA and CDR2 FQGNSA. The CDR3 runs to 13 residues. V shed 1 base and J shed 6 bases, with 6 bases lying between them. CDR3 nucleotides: TGTGCCAGCAGCTTAGTGGCGGATGAAAAACTGTTTTTT. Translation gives CASSLVADEKLFF.

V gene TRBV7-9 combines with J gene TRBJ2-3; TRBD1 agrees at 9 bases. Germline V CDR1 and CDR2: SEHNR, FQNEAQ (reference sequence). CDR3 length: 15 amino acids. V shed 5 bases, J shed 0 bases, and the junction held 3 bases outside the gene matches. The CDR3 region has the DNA TGTGCCAGCAGCCCGGACAGGGGCAGCACAGATACGCAGTATTTT. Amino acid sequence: CASSPDRGSTDTQYF. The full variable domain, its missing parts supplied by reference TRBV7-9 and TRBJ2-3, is DTGVSQNPRHKITKRGQNVTFRCDPISEHNRLYWYRQTLGQGPEFLTYFQNEAQLEKSRLLSDRFSAERPKGSFSTLEIQRTEQGDSAMYLCASSPDRGSTDTQYFGPGTRLTVL.

CDR3 sequence: CASSQKQGVDTQYF. In DNA, the CDR3 is TGTGCCAGCAGCCAAAAACAGGGAGTAGATACGCAGTATTTT. The V gene is TRBV4-2, the J gene TRBJ2-3; the D gene is possibly TRBD1 (6 bases). Trimming took off 2 bases at V and 5 bases at J, with 11 bases between the two ends. The CDR3 is 14 amino acids. Germline V CDR1 and CDR2: LGHNA, YNFKEQ.

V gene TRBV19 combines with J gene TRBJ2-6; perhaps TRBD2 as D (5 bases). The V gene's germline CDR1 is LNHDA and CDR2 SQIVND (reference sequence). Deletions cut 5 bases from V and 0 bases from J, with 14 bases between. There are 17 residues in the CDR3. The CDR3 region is CASSLRRTDSGANVLTF. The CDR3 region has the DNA TGTGCCAGTAGTCTCCGTCGGACTGACTCTGGGGCCAACGTCCTGACTTTC.

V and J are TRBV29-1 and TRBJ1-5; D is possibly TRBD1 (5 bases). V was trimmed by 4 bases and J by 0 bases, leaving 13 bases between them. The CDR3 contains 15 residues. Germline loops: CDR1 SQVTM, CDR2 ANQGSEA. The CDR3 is CSVGSTVDSNQPQHF. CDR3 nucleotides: TGCAGCGTTGGGTCGACAGTCGATAGCAATCAGCCCCAGCATTTT.

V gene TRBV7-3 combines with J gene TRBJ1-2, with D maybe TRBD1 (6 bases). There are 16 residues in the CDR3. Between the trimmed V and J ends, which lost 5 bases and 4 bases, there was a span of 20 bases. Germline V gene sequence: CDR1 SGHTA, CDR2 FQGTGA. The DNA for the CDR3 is TGTGCCAGCAGCCCCTCTGGGGGGGCCCCAATCTATGGCTACACCTTC. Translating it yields CASSPSGGAPIYGYTF.